These T cell receptor beta chains were read from a single sample in a study of blood T cell repertoires in COVID-19. Here immunoSEQ multiplex PCR was the method, and the copy in TCRdb shows in-frame clones only, minus some. The repertoire holds 150,000 to 200,000 clones, with 80% as singletons. Sequencing used PBMCs or T cells enriched from blood (not recorded which). These TCRs come from a man between 35 and 55 years old who had recovered from COVID-19. CDR3s include the opening cysteine and the closing phenylalanine or tryptophan. Each record gives: D gene, J gene, V gene, clone size, CDR3 DNA, CDR3 protein. A D gene is named only where the DNA matches it firmly. Clone size, where shown, is once, few, many, or a class for clones that have expanded.

TRBD1,TRBJ2-5,TRBV27,.,TGTGCCAGCAGTCCTTCACATAAACAGGGGGCGCGAATCCGAGAGACCCAGTACTTC,CASSPSHKQGARIRETQYF
.,TRBJ2-5,TRBV5-1,.,TGCGCCAGCAACCCCGAGGGGGGGTATCGAGCCCAGTACTTC,CASNPEGGYRAQYF
.,TRBJ1-1,TRBV9,.,TGTGCCAGCAGCGTCGCTATGAACACTGAAGCTTTCTTT,CASSVAMNTEAFF
.,TRBJ1-6,TRBV6-4,.,TGTGCCAGCAGGGCAGGGGTAAATTCACCCCTCCACTTT,CASRAGVNSPLHF
TRBD1,TRBJ2-2,TRBV7-8,.,TGTGCCAGCAGCTTAGGGGGGACAGGGAACACCGGGGAGCTGTTTTTT,CASSLGGTGNTGELFF
.,TRBJ1-1,TRBV2,.,TGTGCCAGCCACATCGGGGGGGCCACTGAAGCTTTCTTT,CASHIGGATEAFF
TRBD1,TRBJ2-1,TRBV27,.,TGTGCCAGCAGAGGACAGGGCTACATTCAGTTCTTC,CASRGQGYIQFF
.,TRBJ1-2,TRBV18,.,TGTGCCAGCTCACCACACGGCAGGCCCCACTATGGCTACACCTTC,CASSPHGRPHYGYTF
TRBD1,TRBJ2-1,TRBV12-5,.,TGTGCTAGTGGTGCCCTAATTGGGACAGGGAAAATCGGGGGCTCCTACAATGAGCAGTTCTTC,CASGALIGTGKIGGSYNEQFF
.,TRBJ2-7,TRBV11-2,.,TGTGCCAGCAGCTCCGCACTCTACGAGCAGTACTTC,CASSSALYEQYF
.,TRBJ1-5,TRBV6-5,.,TGTGCCAGCAGTTTACAGGGTGCTAGCAATCAGCCCCAGCATTTT,CASSLQGASNQPQHF
.,TRBJ1-5,TRBV2,.,TGTGCCAGCAGTGCAGGGGCCCGGAGCAATCAGCCCCAGCATTTT,CASSAGARSNQPQHF
.,TRBJ2-3,TRBV24-1,.,TGTGCCACCAGCGCGGAAAGGGGCCCTACAGATACGCAGTATTTT,CATSAERGPTDTQYF
TRBD1,TRBJ2-6,TRBV4-2,.,TGTGCCAGCAGCCAGATGACAGGGGGCGCTTTTTCTGGGGCCAACGTCCTGACTTTC,CASSQMTGGAFSGANVLTF
.,TRBJ1-2,TRBV11-2,.,TGTGCCAGCAGCTTAGATAGTAACTATGGCTACACCTTC,CASSLDSNYGYTF
TRBD2,TRBJ2-3,TRBV19,.,TGTGCCAGTAGTAGGGGACTAGCGGGGGGGAGCACAGATACGCAGTATTTT,CASSRGLAGGSTDTQYF
.,TRBJ2-4,TRBV6-5,.,TGTGCCAGCAGTTACTCGACAGCGATGAGTGGCATTCAGTACTTC,CASSYSTAMSGIQYF
TRBD1,TRBJ1-1,TRBV12-5,.,TGTGCTAGTGGTTTGGTATGGGACAGGGAGCAAGGCACTGAAGCTTTCTTT,CASGLVWDREQGTEAFF
.,TRBJ1-2,TRBV3-1/TRBV3-2,once,TGTGCCAGCAGCCCCCCCGGGAGGGGAAGGGTTGGCTACACCTTC,CASSPPGRGRVGYTF
.,TRBJ1-6,TRBV6-5,once,TGTGCCAGCAGTTACTCGATTCCGGGAGGTGGATCACCCCTCCACTTT,CASSYSIPGGGSPLHF
TRBD1,TRBJ1-2,TRBV9,.,TGTGCCAGCAGCCCAAACTCAGGGGGAGCTAACTATGGCTACACCTTC,CASSPNSGGANYGYTF
.,TRBJ1-2,TRBV19,.,TGTGCCAGTAGTATGGAGCCAGCCCCCTATGGCTACACCTTC,CASSMEPAPYGYTF
.,TRBJ1-1,TRBV10-1,.,TGCGCCAGCAGTGAGTACGGGACTCAAGCTTTCTTT,CASSEYGTQAFF